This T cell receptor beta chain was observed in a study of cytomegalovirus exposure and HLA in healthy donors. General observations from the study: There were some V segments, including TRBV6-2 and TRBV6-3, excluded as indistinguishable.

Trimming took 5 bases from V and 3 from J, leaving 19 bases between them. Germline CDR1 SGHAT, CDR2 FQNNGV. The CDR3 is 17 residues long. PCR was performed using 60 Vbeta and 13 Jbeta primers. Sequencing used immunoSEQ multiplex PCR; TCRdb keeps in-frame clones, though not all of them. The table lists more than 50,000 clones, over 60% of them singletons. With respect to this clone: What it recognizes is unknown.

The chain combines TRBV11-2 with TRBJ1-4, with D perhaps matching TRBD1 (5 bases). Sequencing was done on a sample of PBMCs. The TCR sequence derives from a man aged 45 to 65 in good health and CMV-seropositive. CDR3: CASSHNRQGAANEKLFF. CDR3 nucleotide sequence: TGTGCCAGCAGCCACAACCGTCAGGGTGCAGCTAATGAAAAACTGTTTTTT.